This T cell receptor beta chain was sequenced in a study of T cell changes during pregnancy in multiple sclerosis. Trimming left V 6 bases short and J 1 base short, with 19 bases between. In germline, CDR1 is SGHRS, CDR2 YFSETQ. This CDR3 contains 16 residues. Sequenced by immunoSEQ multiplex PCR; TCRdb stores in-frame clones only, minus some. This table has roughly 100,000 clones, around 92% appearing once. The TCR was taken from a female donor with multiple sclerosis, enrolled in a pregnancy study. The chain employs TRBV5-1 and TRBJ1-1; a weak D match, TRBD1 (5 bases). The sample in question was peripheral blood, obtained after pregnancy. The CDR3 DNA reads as TGCGCCAGCACCCAGCGGGACTCCCTTGGGAACACTGAAGCTTTCTTT. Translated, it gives CASTQRDSLGNTEAFF.